What follows describes a single T cell receptor (beta chain). This clone has just a few counts. The antigen this receptor binds is unknown. The sample holds no much larger clone one base away, and base qualities are not on file. Participants in the prospective study were enrolled through a virtual design, were aged roughly 18 to 95 years, and lived in some 24 United States geographic areas. To assign participants to cohorts, the prospective study relied on clinical history that participants themselves reported in a screening survey and a study questionnaire. ImmuneRACE Cohort 3 recovered participants were defined by two consecutive negative NP/OP PCR tests, healthcare professional clearance, or symptom resolution. Mobile phlebotomists in the prospective study collected whole blood, serum and a nasopharyngeal or oropharyngeal swab from every participant. Participants in the prospective study had the option to provide additional blood draws and questionnaires over a roughly 2-month period. Before DNA extraction, blood samples from the prospective study were shipped at room temperature or frozen.

This sample is drawn from a study of blood T cell repertoires in COVID-19 (dated by TCRdb to 2019 to 2021). About the investigation overall: The collaborator samples originated in the United States, Italy and Spain and spanned the acute and convalescent phases of COVID-19. The sample metadata nearly always contained a de-identified subject ID, COVID-19 status, age in years and sex. A freely available public database, intended as a resource for researchers studying the immune response to SARS-CoV-2, is where the repertoires were released. The material from the prospective study consisted of cDNA or gDNA derived from T cells, B-cell-depleted T cells, or PBMCs. The samples were drawn from two sources: the first 160 participants of the ongoing ImmuneRACE study, and fewer than 1,500 subjects contributed by 6 global collaborators. Subjects who had been exposed to COVID-19, were actively infected with it, or had recovered from it provided the deeply sampled blood TCRbeta repertoires that made up the dataset. HLA class I and class II types, where available, came from metadata supplied by the sample provider rather than from assay-based typing. General conclusions and limits of the study: The quantity of clinical and demographic metadata differed by source and by participant and was supplied without curation.

The germline V gene sets CDR1 to KGHSH and CDR2 to LQKENI. The CDR3, cysteine through phenylalanine, is 16 amino acids long. The read is trimmed to its CDR3 DNA, 48 bases read in frame from base 1. Relative to germline, V is missing 0 bases and J is missing 7 bases, with 4 bases of the junction outside any gene match. TCRbeta CDR3 regions were amplified from genomic DNA using the immunoSEQ Assay, a bias-controlled multiplex PCR. Per the original workflow: The number of nucleated cells in each sample was estimated by amplification of reference gene primers within the assay. To quantify the absolute abundance of each unique TCRbeta CDR3 rearrangement, sequence reads were collapsed and filtered. Productive Simpson clonality was computed per sample as the square root of Simpson's diversity index over productive rearrangements. TCRdb limited this immuneACCESS table to in-frame rearrangements with V and J called. A share of clones is missing; checked studies link under half to unresolved V genes, and the rest is unexplained. V, J and clone size reflect that table, while D and trimming were determined from the DNA. The sample table contains 150,000 to 200,000 clones; only one count was recorded for more than 65% of them. Of the sample, 11% is held by the ten largest clones.

This TCR was sampled from a man in his fifties who had recovered from COVID-19. Rearrangement joined TRBV18 to TRBJ1-4, with 11 middle bases fitting TRBD1. Sequencing was performed on PBMCs or T cells enriched from blood (not recorded which). The CDR3 region: CASSPPRGQGVEKLFF. The nucleotide sequence reads TGTGCCAGCTCACCACCAAGGGGACAGGGGGTTGAAAAACTGTTTTTT.